What follows is one T cell receptor beta chain and its context. From germline, CDR1 is GTSNPN and CDR2 SVGIG (reference sequence). This CDR3 has 19 residues. V lost 0 bases and J 0 bases, leaving 23 bases between the germline ends. The data belong to a study of T cell responses to AZD1222 COVID-19 vaccine. Sequenced by immunoSEQ multiplex PCR; TCRdb stores in-frame clones only, minus some. The table has over 100,000 clones, around 90% seen once; the top ten hold roughly 12%. The source material was peripheral blood, sampled on day 0 of MenACWY control vaccination. The origin of this receptor is an adult in good health. The chain carries TRBV30 and TRBJ1-2; D gene uncertain. This CDR3 reads CAWSVFLGDLLLTNYGYTF. CDR3 coding DNA: TGTGCCTGGAGTGTGTTTTTAGGAGATCTGCTACTTACTAACTATGGCTACACCTTC.